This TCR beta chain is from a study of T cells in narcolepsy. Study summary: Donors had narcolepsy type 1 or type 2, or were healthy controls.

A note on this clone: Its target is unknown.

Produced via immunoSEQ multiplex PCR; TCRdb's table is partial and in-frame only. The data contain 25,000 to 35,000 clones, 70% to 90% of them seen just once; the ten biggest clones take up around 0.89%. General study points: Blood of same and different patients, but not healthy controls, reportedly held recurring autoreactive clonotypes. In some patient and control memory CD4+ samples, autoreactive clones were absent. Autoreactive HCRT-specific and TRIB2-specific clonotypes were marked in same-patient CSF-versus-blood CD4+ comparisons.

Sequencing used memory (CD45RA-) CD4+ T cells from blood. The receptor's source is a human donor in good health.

The CDR3 DNA sequence: TGCGCCAGCAGAGGAGTGCTAGCGGCGAAAGAGACCCAGTACTTC. Residues: CASRGVLAAKETQYF. The chain couples TRBV5-1 to TRBJ2-5, with 7 bases that match TRBD2. The CDR3 covers 15 residues. Germline V gene sequence: CDR1 SGHRS, CDR2 YFSETQ. The trim removed 5 bases at V and 3 bases at J, leaving 10 bases unmatched.